This T cell receptor (beta chain) was sequenced during a study of cytomegalovirus exposure and HLA in healthy donors. Broader study findings: Most sequenced TCRs were rare (though some public TCRs occurred in many donors). A few CMV-associated chains were confirmed in vitro to be specific for CMV antigens. 150 to 200 TCR beta chains were listed as cytomegalovirus-associated.

Measured with immunoSEQ multiplex PCR; TCRdb has only the in-frame clones, and not every one. The table has a few hundred thousand clones, nearly 90% seen once. For this clone: Its antigen remains unidentified.

The study drew the donors from its approximately 110-subject validation cohort, separate from the 666-subject first cohort. The specimen was PBMCs. The sequence was obtained from a woman aged 18-30 years in good health and CMV-seronegative.

The CDR3 DNA follows: TGCGCCAGCAGCCAAGGTACAGGGAAATTAAACTATGGCTACACCTTC. Translated: CASSQGTGKLNYGYTF. V usage is TRBV4-1 and J usage is TRBJ1-2; TRBD1 might be the D (6 bases). This CDR3 region has 16 residues. CDR1 is MGHRA and CDR2 is YSYEKL in the germline V gene. The V gene lost 1 base and the J gene lost 2 bases, with 14 bases spanning the gap.